These 28 T cell receptor beta chains came from one sample sequenced in a study of blood T cell repertoires in COVID-19. TCRdb's table, derived via immunoSEQ multiplex PCR, lists solely in-frame clones and lacks some. This table has 200,000 to 250,000 clones, about four fifths appearing once. The source material was peripheral blood. These receptors originate from a man aged 30 to 39 who had recovered from COVID-19.

This chain links TRBV3-1 (or the pseudogene TRBV3-2) with TRBJ1-5, with 8 bases that match TRBD1. The CDR3 has 17 residues. Looked up from germline, CDR1 is LGHDT and CDR2 is YNNKEL (reference sequence). V shed 1 base, J shed 0 bases, and the junction held 5 bases outside the gene matches. The DNA of the CDR3 is TGTGCCAGCAGCCAAGGGACAGGGATATATAGCAATCAGCCCCAGCATTTT. Protein sequence: CASSQGTGIYSNQPQHF.

V and J are TRBV5-4 and TRBJ2-1; 7 bases line up with TRBD2. The V and J ends lost 5 bases and 9 bases, in that order; junction bases with no gene match: 8. Germline V gene lookup returns CDR1 SGHNT and CDR2 YYREEE (reference sequence). This CDR3 contains 13 residues. Here the CDR3 DNA reads TGTGCCAGCAGGACGGGAGGCGGGAGTGAGCAGTTCTTC. Translated, it gives CASRTGGGSEQFF.

The gene calls are TRBV10-3 and TRBJ2-3; a possible D gene is TRBD1 (6 bases). The CDR3 has 14 amino acids. Trimming removed 7 bases from V and 3 bases from J, with 14 bases in between. The V gene's germline CDR1 is ENHRY and CDR2 SYGVKD. The CDR3 bases are TGTGCCATCACCTTAGGGGGTGGTACAGATACGCAGTATTTT. It specifies CAITLGGGTDTQYF.

The sample holds one count of this clone. V and J are TRBV21-1 and TRBJ2-7; TRBD1 is taken as the D call from the table, unchecked against the DNA. TRBV21-1 is assigned pseudogene status. The CDR3 has 14 amino acids. The CDR3 is CASRGFGGLFEQYV. CDR3 bases: TGTGCCAGCAGGGGTTTTGGGGGCCTGTTCGAGCAGTACGTC.

The chain combines TRBV3-1 (or the pseudogene TRBV3-2) with TRBJ1-6; D gene uncertain. Germline values: CDR1 LGHDT, CDR2 YNNKEL (reference sequence). The CDR3 sequence is 15 residues long. V lost 0 bases to trimming and J lost 5 bases, with 8 bases between them. CDR3 sequence (DNA): TGTGCCAGCAGCCAAGAATGGCAGAATAATTCACCCCTCCACTTT. Protein product: CASSQEWQNNSPLHF.

This clone was observed a single time. V gene TRBV12-3 or TRBV12-4 combines with J gene TRBJ2-5; D may be TRBD1 (5 bases). The CDR3 loop spans 13 amino acids. V was cut by 1 base and J by 9 bases, with 12 bases left in between. CDR3 in DNA: TGTGCCAGCAGTTTAGGGGGCGGTGGGGCCCAGTACTTC. This gives the protein CASSLGGGGAQYF.

This chain connects TRBV11-1 to TRBJ1-1; D uncertain. V lost 5 bases and J 2 bases, leaving 9 bases between the germline ends. CDR1 is SGHAT and CDR2 is FQDESV in the germline V gene (reference sequence). The CDR3 runs 13 residues. For the CDR3, the DNA is TGTGCCAGCAGCCGAGGAGCAAACACTGAAGCTTTCTTT. Encoded protein: CASSRGANTEAFF.

J is TRBJ2-2 and V is TRBV10-3; 11 positions agree with TRBD1. This CDR3 has 13 residues. Germline CDR1 reads ENHRY; CDR2 reads SYGVKD. The trim removed 7 bases at V and 8 bases at J, leaving 3 bases unmatched. CDR3 sequence: CAITGQGAGELFF. The CDR3 nucleotides read TGTGCCATCACCGGACAGGGGGCAGGGGAGCTGTTTTTT.

For the CDR3, the DNA is TGTGCCAGCAGCGGGTACCGGGACAAACGTTCTAGCACAGATACGCAGTATTTT. Translated, it gives CASSGYRDKRSSTDTQYF. The rearrangement joins TRBV21-1 to TRBJ2-3; TRBD1, as called in the table, went unchecked against the DNA. TRBV21-1 is shown as a pseudogene. The CDR3 has 18 residues.

V is TRBV3-1 (or the pseudogene TRBV3-2) and J is TRBJ2-1; unclear D gene. Germline CDR1 reads LGHDT; CDR2 reads YNNKEL (reference sequence). The CDR3 covers 14 residues. Trimming pared 0 bases from V and 9 bases from J, leaving 12 bases between. Here the CDR3 DNA reads TGTGCCAGCAGCCAAGAATGGTTAGCTGGTGAGCAGTTCTTC. It specifies CASSQEWLAGEQFF.

The genes are TRBV10-2 and TRBJ1-1; no reliable D call. The V gene lost 2 bases and the J gene lost 0 bases, with 13 bases spanning the gap. The length of the CDR3 is 16 residues. Germline assignment: CDR1 WSHSY and CDR2 SAAADI. In DNA, the CDR3 is TGCGCCAGCAGTGAGGCGGGTGGTCGCGTGAACACTGAAGCTTTCTTT. It specifies CASSEAGGRVNTEAFF.

The rearrangement links TRBV7-7 to TRBJ2-5; TRBD1 might be the D (6 bases). This CDR3 is 13 amino acids long. V was trimmed by 5 bases and J by 5 bases, leaving 12 bases between them. Per the germline V gene, CDR1 is SSHAT and CDR2 is FNYEAQ (reference sequence). CDR3 sequence (DNA): TGTGCCAGCAGCAGAGACAGGACGGAGACCCAGTACTTC. Translating gives CASSRDRTETQYF.

The chain joins TRBV4-1 to TRBJ2-4; 9 positions match TRBD2. The CDR3 has 17 residues. Germline V gene lookup returns CDR1 MGHRA and CDR2 YSYEKL. Germline trimming cut 2 bases from V and 7 bases from J; bases unmatched to any gene: 12. CDR3 region: CASSQSKQRGVWNIQYF. The CDR3 DNA is TGCGCCAGCAGCCAATCCAAACAGCGGGGGGTTTGGAACATTCAGTACTTC.

This clone appeared once. The chain employs TRBV19 and TRBJ2-1; TRBD1 matches 8 bases. Per the germline V gene, CDR1 is LNHDA and CDR2 is SQIVND (reference sequence). The junction had 10 bases not matched to a gene; V was cut back by 6 bases and J by 9 bases. The CDR3 is made up of 14 amino acids. This CDR3 is CASRSRGRVSEQFF. CDR3 DNA sequence: TGTGCCAGTAGATCCAGGGGGCGGGTGAGTGAGCAGTTCTTC.

The chain recombines TRBV5-6 with TRBJ1-2; possibly TRBD1 for D (5 bases). V dropped 2 bases and J dropped 1 base, with 18 bases sitting between them. The CDR3 is 17 residues long. Germline CDR1 reads SGHDT; CDR2 reads YYEEEE. The CDR3 sequence is CASSFPPGEANNYGYTF. The CDR3 region has the DNA TGTGCCAGCAGCTTCCCACCGGGGGAGGCCAATAACTATGGCTACACCTTC.

The chain has TRBV19 and TRBJ2-1, with a tentative D call TRBD2 (6 bases). Germline V gene sequence: CDR1 LNHDA, CDR2 SQIVND (reference sequence). This CDR3 spans 15 amino acids. V was shortened by 2 bases and J by 4 bases, with 12 bases between the two germline ends. The CDR3 loop reads CASSIRRDPYNEQFF. For the CDR3, the DNA is TGTGCCAGTAGTATAAGGCGGGACCCATACAATGAGCAGTTCTTC.

The chain uses TRBV7-9 and TRBJ2-3; no clear D. Trimming removed 5 bases at V and 0 bases at J, with 15 bases between. Germline V lookup: CDR1 SEHNR, CDR2 FQNEAQ (reference sequence). There are 16 residues in the CDR3. CDR3 sequence: CASSPGPGRSTDTQYF. The DNA of the CDR3 is TGTGCCAGCAGCCCCGGTCCCGGCAGGAGCACAGATACGCAGTATTTT.

This clone was counted many times. The rearrangement uses TRBV19 and TRBJ1-2; TRBD1 agrees at 7 bases. Germline loops: CDR1 LNHDA, CDR2 SQIVND (reference sequence). This CDR3 has 13 residues. V was clipped by 7 bases and J by 10 bases; unmatched bases: 12. CDR3 residues: CASNREQGRTYTF. The CDR3 bases are TGTGCCAGTAACCGGGAACAGGGGCGAACCTACACCTTC.

The rearrangement links TRBV3-1 (or the pseudogene TRBV3-2) to TRBJ2-3; perhaps TRBD2 as D (6 bases). The germline V gene has CDR1 LGHDT and CDR2 YNNKEL (reference sequence). The CDR3 loop spans 15 amino acids. V gave up 0 bases and J gave up 0 bases, with 7 bases separating them. CDR3 sequence: CASSQERGSTDTQYF. CDR3 DNA: TGTGCCAGCAGCCAAGAACGGGGGAGCACAGATACGCAGTATTTT.

V is TRBV29-1 and J is TRBJ1-1; TRBD1 might be the D (6 bases). CDR1 is SQVTM, CDR2 ANQGSEA, per germline. The CDR3 is 13 residues long. The germline V and J ends were trimmed by 6 bases and 0 bases, with 11 bases remaining between them. CDR3 in DNA: TGCAGCGTCGCGACAGGACTGAACACTGAAGCTTTCTTT. It yields the protein CSVATGLNTEAFF.

The J gene is TRBJ2-1, the V gene TRBV6-1, with 8 nucleotides matching TRBD2. Germline V CDR1 and CDR2: MNHNS, SASEGT. The CDR3 loop spans 11 amino acids. V gave up 3 bases and J gave up 12 bases; unmatched junction bases: 1. Written as DNA, the CDR3 is TGTGCCAGCAGTGATGCGGGGGGGCAGTTCTTC. It yields the protein CASSDAGGQFF.

V usage is TRBV7-2 and J usage is TRBJ1-1; D is perhaps TRBD1 (6 bases). V was trimmed by 5 bases and J by 1 base, leaving 17 bases between them. Germline loops: CDR1 SGHTA, CDR2 FQGNSA. The CDR3 has 16 amino acids. CDR3 region: CASSAAGGRRNTEAFF. The CDR3 region has the DNA TGTGCCAGCAGCGCCGCGGGGGGGCGAAGGAACACTGAAGCTTTCTTT.

The rearrangement links TRBV5-1 to TRBJ1-2, with 7 bases fitting TRBD1. The germline V gene has CDR1 SGHRS and CDR2 YFSETQ. This CDR3 is built from 15 residues. J lost 4 bases, V lost 4 bases, and 10 bases had no gene match. The CDR3 DNA is TGCGCCAGCAGCCTAACGACAGGGAAGACCTATGGCTACACCTTC. Amino acid sequence: CASSLTTGKTYGYTF.

The genes are TRBV5-4 and TRBJ2-1; a possible D gene is TRBD2 (5 bases). Germline CDR1 and CDR2: SGHNT and YYREEE (reference sequence). This CDR3 has 15 amino acids. V dropped 5 bases and J dropped 2 bases, with 14 bases sitting between them. CDR3 region: CASRFPGSTYNEQFF. For the CDR3, the DNA is TGTGCCAGCAGGTTTCCGGGGAGCACCTACAATGAGCAGTTCTTC.

In nucleotides, the CDR3 is TGCGCCAGCAGCTCCCGGGACACCTCCTACGAGCAGTACTTC. Amino acids: CASSSRDTSYEQYF. The chain combines TRBV5-1 with TRBJ2-7; tentative D call: TRBD1 (6 bases). Germline CDR1 and CDR2: SGHRS and YFSETQ. The CDR3 has 14 residues. V lost 3 bases to trimming and J lost 0 bases, with 10 bases between them. The full variable domain, completed using reference TRBV5-1 and TRBJ2-7, is KAGVTQTPRYLIKTRGQQVTLSCSPISGHRSVSWYQQTPGQGLQFLFEYFSETQRNKGNFPGRFSGRQFSNSRSEMNVSTLELGDSALYLCASSSRDTSYEQYFGPGTRLTVT.

V gene TRBV28 combines with J gene TRBJ2-2; D perhaps matches TRBD2 (5 bases). V was shortened by 2 bases and J by 5 bases, with 21 bases between the two germline ends. This CDR3 comprises 18 residues. Per the germline V gene, CDR1 is MDHEN and CDR2 is SYDVKM. CDR3 amino acids: CASSLTPSWGDWTGELFF. The DNA of the CDR3 is TGTGCCAGCAGTTTAACCCCTTCCTGGGGAGATTGGACCGGGGAGCTGTTTTTT.

V gene TRBV2 combines with J gene TRBJ1-2; no definite D call. The CDR3 is 13 amino acids. The germline V gene encodes CDR1 SNHLY and CDR2 FYNNEI. Trimming removed 4 bases at V and 4 bases at J, with 10 bases between. The CDR3 DNA reads as TGTGCCAGCAGTGGGGCAGAAAGCTATGGCTACACCTTC. Protein: CASSGAESYGYTF.

This chain connects TRBV7-9 to TRBJ1-1; no clear D. The CDR3 spans 14 residues. In germline, CDR1 is SEHNR, CDR2 FQNEAQ (reference sequence). Between the trimmed V and J ends, which lost 3 bases and 4 bases, there was a span of 12 bases. In nucleotides, the CDR3 is TGTGCCAGCAGCTTTCGTCGGGAGGGCACTGAAGCTTTCTTT. Its protein is CASSFRREGTEAFF.